This is a list of T cell receptor beta chains from one sample in a study of post-analysis software for immune sequencing data. TCRdb independently ran MiXCR on the PCR reads; one entry per CDR3 protein. The table records hundreds of thousands of distinct CDR3 sequences, around 64% of them present only once. Input material: blood. These receptors were taken from a girl aged 2-10 years with multiple sclerosis. Each CDR3 is given with its conserved first and last residue. D genes are given only for firm matches. The size of a clone is reported for some rows only, either as once, few or many, or as a class for expanded clones.

D gene	V gene	clone size	J gene	CDR3 protein	CDR3 DNA
.	TRBV5-8	.	TRBJ2-3	CASSLVQSGDTQYF	TGTGCCAGCAGCTTGGTACAGTCTGGAGATACGCAGTATTTT
.	TRBV29-1	few	TRBJ1-2	CSGRTDQGYYGYTF	TGCAGCGGGAGGACCGACCAGGGTTACTATGGCTACACCTTC
.	TRBV4-3	once	TRBJ2-2	CASSLLGVLTGELFF	TGCGCCAGCAGCCTATTGGGGGTTCTCACCGGGGAGCTGTTTTTT
TRBD2	TRBV2	.	TRBJ2-5	CASSEPLRTGGETQYF	TGTGCCAGCAGTGAACCTCTAAGGACGGGGGGGGAGACCCAGTACTTC
.	TRBV7-2	.	TRBJ2-1	CASSLLERRNEQFF	TGTGCCAGCAGCTTATTAGAGCGGCGGAATGAGCAGTTCTTC
.	TRBV7-9	.	TRBJ2-7	CTSSPNSYEQYF	TGTACCAGCAGTCCCAACTCCTACGAGCAGTACTTC
TRBD1	TRBV12-3/TRBV12-4	.	TRBJ1-1	CASSPSLGQGASEAFF	TGTGCCAGCAGTCCCTCTTTGGGACAGGGGGCTTCGGAAGCTTTCTTT
.	TRBV12-3/TRBV12-4	once	TRBJ1-1	CASSLEGFSEAFF	TGTGCCAGCAGTTTAGAAGGGTTTAGTGAAGCTTTCTTT
.	TRBV4-1	.	TRBJ1-2	CASSQDGSGVYGYTF	TGCGCCAGCAGCCAAGATGGTTCGGGAGTCTATGGCTACACCTTC
.	TRBV15	.	TRBJ1-2	CATSRVPGPYGYTF	TGTGCCACCAGCAGAGTACCAGGGCCCTATGGCTACACCTTC
.	TRBV6-1	.	TRBJ2-1	CASSPPPGPTPYNEQFF	TGTGCCAGCAGTCCCCCCCCGGGTCCAACGCCCTACAATGAGCAGTTCTTC